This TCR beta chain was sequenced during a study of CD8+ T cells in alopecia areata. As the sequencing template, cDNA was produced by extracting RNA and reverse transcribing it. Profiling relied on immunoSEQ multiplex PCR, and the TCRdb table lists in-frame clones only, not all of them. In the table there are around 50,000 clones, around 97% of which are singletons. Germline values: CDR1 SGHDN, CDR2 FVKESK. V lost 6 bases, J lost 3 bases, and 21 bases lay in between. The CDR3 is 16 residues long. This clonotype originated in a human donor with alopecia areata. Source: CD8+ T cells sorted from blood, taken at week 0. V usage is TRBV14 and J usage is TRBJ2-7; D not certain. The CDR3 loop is CASSPGLPTKGYEQYF. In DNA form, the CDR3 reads TGTGCCAGCAGTCCGGGTCTCCCGACCAAGGGCTACGAGCAGTACTTC.